In its sample, the clone carrying this T cell receptor beta chain was seen once. This sample was taken from a study of blood T cell repertoires in COVID-19. Study as a whole: PBMCs, B-cell-depleted T cells, or T cells provided the cDNA or gDNA that made up the material.

The trim removed 6 bases at V and 9 bases at J, leaving 9 bases unmatched. Germline assignment: CDR1 SNHLY and CDR2 FYNNEI. This CDR3 region has 16 residues. Data came from immunoSEQ multiplex PCR; TCRdb stores just in-frame clones and leaves some out. The profile shows about 200,000 clones, around 80% of them singletons. The specimen was peripheral blood. V gene TRBV2 combines with J gene TRBJ2-1, with 15 bases matching TRBD2. The source is a woman between 65 and 79 years old with acute or convalescent COVID-19. The chain's CDR3 is CASRAGLAGGSGEQFF. As DNA, the CDR3 is TGTGCCAGCAGGGCGGGACTAGCGGGAGGATCTGGTGAGCAGTTCTTC.